The sequence of this TCR beta chain was determined in a study of blood T cell repertoires in COVID-19. Study details: The study drew acute and convalescent COVID-19 samples from the United States, Italy and Spain. Sample material is recorded as cDNA or gDNA derived from T cells, B-cell-depleted T cells, or PBMCs.

This CDR3 is 15 amino acids long. Trimming cost V 1 base and J 1 base, with 10 bases left between them. Germline V gene data show CDR1 as LNHNV and CDR2 as YYDKDF (reference sequence). Original data processing: Estimation of nucleated cell counts relied on the amplification of reference gene primers. TCRdb's copy holds only in-frame clones and misses some; the assay was immunoSEQ multiplex PCR. V and J calls and clone size follow that table, whereas D and trimming were derived from the DNA. This table has over 100,000 clones, 70% to 90% appearing once. This clonotype originated in a man aged 50 to 60 with active COVID-19. The gene calls are TRBV15 and TRBJ1-1, with D possibly being TRBD1 (5 bases). Specimen: peripheral blood. The chain's CDR3 is CATSRVGQGNTEAFF. The CDR3 DNA follows: TGTGCCACCAGCAGAGTAGGGCAGGGGAACACTGAAGCTTTCTTT.